The TCR beta chain described here comes from a study of blood T cell repertoires in COVID-19. This table comes from immunoSEQ multiplex PCR, and its TCRdb copy is limited to in-frame clones, with some not included. This sample yields some 150,000 clones, of which 89% are seen a single time; approximately 0.8% belongs to the top ten. Cohort 3 recovered donors had two negative PCRs, clearance, or symptom resolution. There are 16 residues in the CDR3. V lost 5 bases and J 0 bases, leaving 14 bases between the germline ends. CDR1 is SEHNR and CDR2 is FQNEAQ in the germline V gene (reference sequence). The chain employs TRBV7-9 and TRBJ2-1; D is undetermined. Sequencing was performed on PBMCs or T cells enriched from blood (not recorded which). The receptor comes from a woman aged 18-29 years who had recovered from COVID-19. The CDR3 loop is CASSREKTSSYNEQFF. The DNA of the CDR3 is TGTGCCAGCAGCCGAGAAAAGACAAGCTCCTACAATGAGCAGTTCTTC.